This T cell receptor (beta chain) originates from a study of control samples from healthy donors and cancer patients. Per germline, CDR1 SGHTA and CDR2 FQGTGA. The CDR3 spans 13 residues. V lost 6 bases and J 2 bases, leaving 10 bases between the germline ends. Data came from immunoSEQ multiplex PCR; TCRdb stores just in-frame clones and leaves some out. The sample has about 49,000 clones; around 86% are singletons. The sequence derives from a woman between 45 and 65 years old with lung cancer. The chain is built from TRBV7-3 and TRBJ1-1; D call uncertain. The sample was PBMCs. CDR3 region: CASRLNGNTEAFF. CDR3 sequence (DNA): TGTGCCAGCAGACTTAACGGAAACACTGAAGCTTTCTTT.